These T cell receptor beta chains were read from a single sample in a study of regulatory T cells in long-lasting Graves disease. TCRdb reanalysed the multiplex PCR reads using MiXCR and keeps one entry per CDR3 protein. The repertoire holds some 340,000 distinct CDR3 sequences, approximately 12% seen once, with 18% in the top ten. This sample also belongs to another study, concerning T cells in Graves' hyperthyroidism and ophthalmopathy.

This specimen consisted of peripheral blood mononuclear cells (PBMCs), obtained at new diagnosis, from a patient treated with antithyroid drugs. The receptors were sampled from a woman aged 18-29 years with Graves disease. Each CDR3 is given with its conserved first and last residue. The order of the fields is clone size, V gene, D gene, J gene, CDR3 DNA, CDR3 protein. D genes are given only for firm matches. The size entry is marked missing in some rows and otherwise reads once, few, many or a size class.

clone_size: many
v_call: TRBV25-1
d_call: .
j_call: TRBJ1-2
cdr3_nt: TGTGCCAGCAGCGTCTCGAGCAGGGTCACCTTC
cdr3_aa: CASSVSSRVTF

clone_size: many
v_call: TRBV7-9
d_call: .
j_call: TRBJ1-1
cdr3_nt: TGTGCCAGCAGCGGTTACAGGGTGAATGAGAACACTGAAGCTTTCTTT
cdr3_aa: CASSGYRVNENTEAFF

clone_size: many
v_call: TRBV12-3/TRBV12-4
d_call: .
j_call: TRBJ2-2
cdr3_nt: TGTGCCAGCAGTCCCCCGGTGGGTACCGGGGAGCTGTTTTTT
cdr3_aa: CASSPPVGTGELFF

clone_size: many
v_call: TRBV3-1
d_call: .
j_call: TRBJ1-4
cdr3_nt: TGTGCCAGCAGCCTGGGACTTAATGAAAAACTGTTTTTT
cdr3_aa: CASSLGLNEKLFF

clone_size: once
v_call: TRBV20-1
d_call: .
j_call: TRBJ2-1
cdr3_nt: TGCAGTGCTAGTACGGGTATTGAGCAGTTCTTC
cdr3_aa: CSASTGIEQFF

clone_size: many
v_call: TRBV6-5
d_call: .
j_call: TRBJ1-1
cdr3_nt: TGTGCCAGCAGTTCAACAGGGTCCGACACTGAAGCTTTCTTT
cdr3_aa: CASSSTGSDTEAFF

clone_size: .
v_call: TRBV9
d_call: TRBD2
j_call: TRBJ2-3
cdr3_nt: TGTGCCAGCAGCCCCCCCTCGGGAGGGGCTATCACGCAGTATTTT
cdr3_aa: CASSPPSGGAITQYF

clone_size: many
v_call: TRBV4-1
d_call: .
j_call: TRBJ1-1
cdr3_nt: TGCGCCAGCAGCGAAGCCTGGGCTGTGGGGACTGAAGCTTTCTTT
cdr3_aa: CASSEAWAVGTEAFF

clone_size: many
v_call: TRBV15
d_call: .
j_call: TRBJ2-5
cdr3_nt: TGTGCCACCAGACCAGGGACTTCAATAGAGACCCAGTACTTC
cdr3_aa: CATRPGTSIETQYF

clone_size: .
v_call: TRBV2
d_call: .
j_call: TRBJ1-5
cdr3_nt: TGTGCCAGCAGTGAAGTGGGCAGCTATAGCAATCAGCCCCAGCATTTT
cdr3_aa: CASSEVGSYSNQPQHF

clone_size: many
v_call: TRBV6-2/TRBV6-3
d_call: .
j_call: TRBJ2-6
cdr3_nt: TGTGCCAGCAGCCCACCGGGGCCGACAGTACGCTCTGGGGCCAACGTCCTGACTTTC
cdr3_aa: CASSPPGPTVRSGANVLTF